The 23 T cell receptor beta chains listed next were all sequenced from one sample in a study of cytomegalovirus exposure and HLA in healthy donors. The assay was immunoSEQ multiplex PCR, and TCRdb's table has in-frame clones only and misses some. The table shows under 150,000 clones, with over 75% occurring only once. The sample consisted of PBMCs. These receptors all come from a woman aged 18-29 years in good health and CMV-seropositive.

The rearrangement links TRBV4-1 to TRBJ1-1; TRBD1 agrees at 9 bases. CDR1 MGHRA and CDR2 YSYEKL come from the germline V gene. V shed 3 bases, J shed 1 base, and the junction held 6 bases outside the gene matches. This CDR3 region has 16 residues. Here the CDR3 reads CASSQGLGQGNTEAFF. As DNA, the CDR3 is TGCGCCAGCAGCCAGGGGCTGGGACAGGGGAACACTGAAGCTTTCTTT.

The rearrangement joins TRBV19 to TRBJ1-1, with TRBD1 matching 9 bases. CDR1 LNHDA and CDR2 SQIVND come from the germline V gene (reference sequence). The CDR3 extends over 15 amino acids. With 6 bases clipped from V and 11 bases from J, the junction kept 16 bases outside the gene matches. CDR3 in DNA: TGTGCCAGTAGATGGGATTTCAACAGGGGGCGGTCGGCTTTCTTT. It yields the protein CASRWDFNRGRSAFF.

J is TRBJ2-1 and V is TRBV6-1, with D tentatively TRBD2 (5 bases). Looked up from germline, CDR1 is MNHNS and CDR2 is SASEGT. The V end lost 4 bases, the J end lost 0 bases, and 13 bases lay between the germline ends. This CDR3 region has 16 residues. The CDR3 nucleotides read TGTGCCAGCAGTGCCTGGGGAGCCGCCTCCTACAATGAGCAGTTCTTC. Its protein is CASSAWGAASYNEQFF.

CDR3 bases: TGTGCCAGCAGCCCGTCCGTGGCAGGGGCCGCCTACAATGAGCAGTTCTTC. Translated, it gives CASSPSVAGAAYNEQFF. V is TRBV7-6 and J is TRBJ2-1; D possibly corresponds to TRBD1 (6 bases). The CDR3 runs 17 residues. Germline V gene lookup returns CDR1 SGHVS and CDR2 FNYEAQ. Trimming shortened V by 5 bases and J by 2 bases, and 19 bases separated the two germline ends. Together with reference TRBV7-6 and TRBJ2-1, the CDR3 gives the full variable domain: GAGVSQSPRYKVTKRGQDVALRCDPISGHVSLYWYRQALGQGPEFLTYFNYEAQQDKSGLPNDRFSAERPEGSISTLTIQRTEQRDSAMYRCASSPSVAGAAYNEQFFGPGTRLTVL.

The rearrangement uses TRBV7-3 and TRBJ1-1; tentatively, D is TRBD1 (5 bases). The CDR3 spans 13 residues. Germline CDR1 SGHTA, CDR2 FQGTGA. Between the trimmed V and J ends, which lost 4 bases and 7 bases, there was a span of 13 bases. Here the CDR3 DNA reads TGTGCCAGCAGCTACCGGGGGGGTGATGAAGCTTTCTTT. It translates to CASSYRGGDEAFF. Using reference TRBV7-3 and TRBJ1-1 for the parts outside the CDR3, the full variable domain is GAGVSQTPSNKVTEKGKYVELRCDPISGHTALYWYRQSLGQGPEFLIYFQGTGAADDSGLPNDRFFAVRPEGSVSTLKIQRTERGDSAVYLCASSYRGGDEAFFGQGTRLTVV.

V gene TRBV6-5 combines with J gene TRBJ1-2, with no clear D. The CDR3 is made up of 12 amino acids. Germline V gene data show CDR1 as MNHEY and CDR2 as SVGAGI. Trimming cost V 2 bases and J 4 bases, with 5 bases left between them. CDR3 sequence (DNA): TGTGCCAGCAGTTACGGCGGCTATGGCTACACCTTC. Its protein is CASSYGGYGYTF.

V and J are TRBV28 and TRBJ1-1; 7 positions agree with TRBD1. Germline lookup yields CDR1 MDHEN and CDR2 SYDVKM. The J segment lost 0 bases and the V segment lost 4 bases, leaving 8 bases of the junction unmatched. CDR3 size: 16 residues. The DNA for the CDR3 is TGTGCCAGCAGTTCGGGACAGACGAACATGAACACTGAAGCTTTCTTT. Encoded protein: CASSSGQTNMNTEAFF. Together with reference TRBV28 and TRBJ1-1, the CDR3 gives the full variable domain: DVKVTQSSRYLVKRTGEKVFLECVQDMDHENMFWYRQDPGLGLRLIYFSYDVKMKEKGDIPEGYSVSREKKERFSLILESASTNQTSMYLCASSSGQTNMNTEAFFGQGTRLTVV.

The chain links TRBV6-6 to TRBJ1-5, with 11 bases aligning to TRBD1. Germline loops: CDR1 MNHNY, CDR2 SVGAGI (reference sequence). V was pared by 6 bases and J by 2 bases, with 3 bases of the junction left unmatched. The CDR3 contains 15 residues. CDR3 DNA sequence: TGTGCCAGCAGCTCGGGACAGGGGGGCAATCAGCCCCAGCATTTT. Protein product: CASSSGQGGNQPQHF.

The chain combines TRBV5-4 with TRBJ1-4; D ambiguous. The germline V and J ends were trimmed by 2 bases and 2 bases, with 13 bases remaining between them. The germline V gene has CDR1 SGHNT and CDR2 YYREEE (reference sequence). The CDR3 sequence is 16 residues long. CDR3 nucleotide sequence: TGTGCCAGCAGCTTCGGAGGATTCAGGACTAATGAAAAACTGTTTTTT. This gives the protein CASSFGGFRTNEKLFF.

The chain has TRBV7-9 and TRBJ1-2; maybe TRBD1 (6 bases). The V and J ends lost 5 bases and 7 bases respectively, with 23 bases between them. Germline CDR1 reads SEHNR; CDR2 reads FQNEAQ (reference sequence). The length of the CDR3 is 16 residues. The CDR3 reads CASSQFPPTGLGGYTF. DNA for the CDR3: TGTGCCAGCAGCCAATTCCCACCGACAGGTTTGGGTGGCTACACCTTC.

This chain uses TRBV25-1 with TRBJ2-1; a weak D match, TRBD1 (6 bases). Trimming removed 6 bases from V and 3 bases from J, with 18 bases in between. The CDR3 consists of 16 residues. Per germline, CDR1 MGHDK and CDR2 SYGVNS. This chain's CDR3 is CASSDTGQPFYNEQFF. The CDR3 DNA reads TGTGCCAGCAGCGATACCGGACAGCCATTCTACAATGAGCAGTTCTTC.

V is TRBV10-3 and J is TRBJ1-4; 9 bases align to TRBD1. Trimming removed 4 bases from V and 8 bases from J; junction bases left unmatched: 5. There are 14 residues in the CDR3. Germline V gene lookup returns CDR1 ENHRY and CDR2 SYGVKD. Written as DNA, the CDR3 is TGTGCCATCAGTGCTTGGGACAGGGAGGAAAAACTGTTTTTT. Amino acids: CAISAWDREEKLFF.

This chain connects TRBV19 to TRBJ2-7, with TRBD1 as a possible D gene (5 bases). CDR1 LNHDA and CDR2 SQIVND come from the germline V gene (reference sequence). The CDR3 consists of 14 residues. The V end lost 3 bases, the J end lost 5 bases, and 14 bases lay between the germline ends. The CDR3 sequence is CASSIRAGFDEQYF. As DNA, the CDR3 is TGTGCCAGTAGTATTAGGGCAGGGTTTGACGAGCAGTACTTC.

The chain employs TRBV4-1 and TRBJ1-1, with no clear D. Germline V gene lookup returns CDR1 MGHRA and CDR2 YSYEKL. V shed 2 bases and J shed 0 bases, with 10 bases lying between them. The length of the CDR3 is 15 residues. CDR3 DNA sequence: TGCGCCAGCAGCCAAAAGGAACTAATGAACACTGAAGCTTTCTTT. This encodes CASSQKELMNTEAFF.

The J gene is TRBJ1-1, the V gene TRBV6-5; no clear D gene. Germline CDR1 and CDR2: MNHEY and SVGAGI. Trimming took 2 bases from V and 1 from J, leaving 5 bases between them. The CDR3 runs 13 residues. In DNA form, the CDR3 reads TGTGCCAGCAGTTACCAAGCGAACACTGAAGCTTTCTTT. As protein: CASSYQANTEAFF.

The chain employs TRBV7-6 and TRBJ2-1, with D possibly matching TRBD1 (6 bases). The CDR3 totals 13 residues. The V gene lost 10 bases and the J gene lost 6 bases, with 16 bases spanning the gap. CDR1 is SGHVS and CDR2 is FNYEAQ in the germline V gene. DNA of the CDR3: TGTGCCACCTCACAGCTACAGGGCAATGAGCAGTTCTTC. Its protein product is CATSQLQGNEQFF.

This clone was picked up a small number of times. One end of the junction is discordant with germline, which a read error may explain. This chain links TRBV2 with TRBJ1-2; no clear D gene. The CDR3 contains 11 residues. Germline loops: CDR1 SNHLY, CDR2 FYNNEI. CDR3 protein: CASGDGYGYTF. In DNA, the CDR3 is TGTGCCAGCGGTGACGGCTATGGCTACACCTTC.

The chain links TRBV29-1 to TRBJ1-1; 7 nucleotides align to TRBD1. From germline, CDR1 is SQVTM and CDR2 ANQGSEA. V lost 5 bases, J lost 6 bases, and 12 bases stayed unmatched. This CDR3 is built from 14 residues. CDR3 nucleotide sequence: TGCAGCGTTCGTCAACAGGGGTCAGGTTCTGAAGCTTTCTTT. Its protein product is CSVRQQGSGSEAFF.

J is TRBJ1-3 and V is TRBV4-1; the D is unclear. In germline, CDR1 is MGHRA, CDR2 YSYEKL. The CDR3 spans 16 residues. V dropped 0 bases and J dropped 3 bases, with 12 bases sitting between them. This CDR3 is CASSQDGLGSGNTIYF. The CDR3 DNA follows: TGCGCCAGCAGCCAAGATGGGCTAGGGAGTGGAAACACCATATATTTT.

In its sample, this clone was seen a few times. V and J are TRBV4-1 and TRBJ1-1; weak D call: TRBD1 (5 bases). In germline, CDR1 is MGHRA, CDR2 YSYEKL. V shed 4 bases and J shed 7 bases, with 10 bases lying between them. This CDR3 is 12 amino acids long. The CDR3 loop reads CASSRRDGEAFF. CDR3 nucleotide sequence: TGCGCCAGCAGCCGGCGGGACGGTGAAGCTTTCTTT.

CDR3 coding DNA: TGTGCCAGCAGTTTCTCGGACAGGGAGGACACTGAAGCTTTCTTT. Its protein product is CASSFSDREDTEAFF. This sequence joins TRBV27 and TRBJ1-1, with 8 nucleotides matching TRBD1. Germline-derived CDR1 and CDR2 are MNHEY and SMNVEV (reference sequence). CDR3 length: 15 amino acids. J was trimmed by 3 bases and V by 3 bases; bases with no gene match: 6.

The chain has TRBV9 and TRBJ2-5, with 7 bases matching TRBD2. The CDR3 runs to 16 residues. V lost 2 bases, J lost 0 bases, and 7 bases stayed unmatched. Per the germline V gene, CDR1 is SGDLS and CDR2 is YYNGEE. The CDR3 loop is CASSVSSGGYQETQYF. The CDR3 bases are TGTGCCAGCAGCGTGTCTAGCGGAGGGTACCAAGAGACCCAGTACTTC.

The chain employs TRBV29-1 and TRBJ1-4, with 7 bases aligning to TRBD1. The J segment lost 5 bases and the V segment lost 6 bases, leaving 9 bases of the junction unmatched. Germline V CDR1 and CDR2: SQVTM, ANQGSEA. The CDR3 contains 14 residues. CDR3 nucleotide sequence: TGCAGCGTATCTACAGGGGCGACCAATGAAAAACTGTTTTTT. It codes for CSVSTGATNEKLFF.